Listed below are T cell receptor beta chains from one sample, sequenced in a study of blood T cell repertoires in COVID-19. Method: immunoSEQ multiplex PCR; TCRdb's copy keeps in-frame clones and lacks some. The sample carries over 200,000 clones, approximately 85% recorded once. Sequenced input: peripheral blood. All receptors come from a human donor in a cohort sampled during active COVID-19. The CDR3 runs from the conserved cysteine through the conserved F or W. The D gene is left open where the match is weak. Some rows have no size entry. The others give once, few or many, or a class for an expanded clone.

d_gene	v_gene	abundance	j_gene	CDR3nt	CDR3aa
.	TRBV5-4	.	TRBJ1-2	TGTGCCAGCAGCTTGGAGGCAGCGGACTATGGCTACACCTTC	CASSLEAADYGYTF
.	TRBV4-2	.	TRBJ1-3	TGTGCCAGCAGCCAAGATTTGGGCAATTCTGGAAACACCATATATTTT	CASSQDLGNSGNTIYF
.	TRBV7-2	.	TRBJ2-2	TGTGCCAGCAGCTTAGCGCCAGTGAACACCGGGGAGCTGTTTTTT	CASSLAPVNTGELFF
TRBD2	TRBV19	.	TRBJ2-7	TGTGCCAGTAGTATCGGGGGGTCAGGCGAGCAGTACTTC	CASSIGGSGEQYF
TRBD1	TRBV15	.	TRBJ1-1	TGTGCCACCAGCAGAGTTTCAGGACAGGGGGCTGAAGCTTTCTTT	CATSRVSGQGAEAFF
.	TRBV4-3	.	TRBJ1-2	TGCGCCAGCAGCCAAGATCGGTTATGGAGCTATGGCTACACCTTC	CASSQDRLWSYGYTF
.	TRBV30	.	TRBJ2-7	TGTGCCTGGAGTCAGGTCAGACCCTACGAGCAGTACTTC	CAWSQVRPYEQYF
TRBD1	TRBV3-1/TRBV3-2	few	TRBJ1-2	TGTGCCAGCAGCCAAGACCGGGACAGGGTTTTGGGGAATAACTATGGCTACACCTTC	CASSQDRDRVLGNNYGYTF
.	TRBV6-1	.	TRBJ1-1	TGTGCCAGCAGTGAACATGGGACACTGAACACTGAAGCTTTCTTT	CASSEHGTLNTEAFF
.	TRBV7-3	.	TRBJ2-1	TGTGCCAGCAGCTTAGCCCAGGGCAACAATGAGCAGTTCTTC	CASSLAQGNNEQFF
TRBD1	TRBV12-3/TRBV12-4	few	TRBJ1-2	TGTGCCAGCAGCCCACAGGGGTACTATGGCTACACCTTC	CASSPQGYYGYTF
.	TRBV11-2	.	TRBJ2-5	TGTGCCAGCAGCCCTGGGGCAGGGTACCAAGAGACCCAGTACTTC	CASSPGAGYQETQYF
.	TRBV10-3	.	TRBJ2-7	TGTGCCATCAGGGCCCTGGATGACACCTACGAGCAGTACTTC	CAIRALDDTYEQYF
.	TRBV18	.	TRBJ2-7	TGTGCCAGCTCACCTAGACAGGAGCCCTACGAGCAGTACTTC	CASSPRQEPYEQYF
.	TRBV5-1	once	TRBJ2-7	TGCGCCACCTCCATGACAGGTTCCTACGAGCAGTACTTC	CATSMTGSYEQYF
.	TRBV7-9	.	TRBJ1-3	TGTGCCAGCAGCTTAATCCAGGGTGACACCATATATTTT	CASSLIQGDTIYF
TRBD2	TRBV7-7	.	TRBJ2-1	TGTGCCAGCAGCCCAACTAGCGGGGGGGCCTATGAGCAGTTCTTC	CASSPTSGGAYEQFF
TRBD1	TRBV18	.	TRBJ2-1	TGTGCCAGCTCACCAACTATACAGGGGGCCTACAATGAGCAGTTCTTC	CASSPTIQGAYNEQFF
TRBD1	TRBV30	once	TRBJ2-7	TGTGCCTGGAGCCCGGGACAGGGAGACGAGCAGTACTTC	CAWSPGQGDEQYF
.	TRBV30	.	TRBJ1-1	TGTGCCTGGAGAAATAGGGGCGAGGTCGGAGCTTTCTTT	CAWRNRGEVGAFF
TRBD2	TRBV6-5	.	TRBJ2-7	TGTGCCAGCAGCGCTACTAGCGGCAGCTCCTACGAGCAGTACTTC	CASSATSGSSYEQYF
TRBD2	TRBV4-3	.	TRBJ2-7	TGCGCCAGCAGCCAACTCTCCCTAACGGGAGGCCGGTACGAGCAGTACTTC	CASSQLSLTGGRYEQYF
TRBD2	TRBV19	.	TRBJ2-1	TGTGCCAGTAGTAAAACAGGGACTAGCGGGAGGGCCAATGAGCAGTTCTTC	CASSKTGTSGRANEQFF
.	TRBV19	.	TRBJ2-7	TGTGCCAGTAGTATGGAGGGACTGTCCTACGAGCAGTACTTC	CASSMEGLSYEQYF
.	TRBV7-9	few	TRBJ1-3	TGTGCCAGCAGCCCAGCCCGAGGGGGAAACACCATATATTTT	CASSPARGGNTIYF
TRBD1	TRBV5-4	.	TRBJ1-2	TGTGCCAGCTCAAGACAGGGAAACTATGGCTACACCTTC	CASSRQGNYGYTF
.	TRBV5-6	.	TRBJ1-6	TGTGCCAGCAGCTTGTCACAGGGCCACTCCTATAATTCACCCCTCCACTTT	CASSLSQGHSYNSPLHF
TRBD1	TRBV5-1	.	TRBJ2-5	TGCGCCAGCAGCCTCCGGGACAGTAATCAAGAGACCCAGTACTTC	CASSLRDSNQETQYF
TRBD1	TRBV10-3	.	TRBJ2-7	TGTGCCATCAGTGAGTCGGTCGGCAGGGGGTTCGACGAGCAGTACTTC	CAISESVGRGFDEQYF
.	TRBV19	.	TRBJ2-7	TGTGCCAGTAGTATTGACAAGTCCTACGAGCAGTACTTC	CASSIDKSYEQYF
TRBD1	TRBV3-1/TRBV3-2	.	TRBJ1-1	TGTGCCAGCAGCAAAAGACGGCCGGGACAGGGGGCTACTGAAGCTTTCTTT	CASSKRRPGQGATEAFF
.	TRBV5-6	.	TRBJ1-1	TGTGCCAGCAGCAGGGAGGCGAACACTGAAGCTTTCTTT	CASSREANTEAFF
TRBD1	TRBV4-3	.	TRBJ2-7	TGCGCCAGCAGCCAAGATAGGACAGGTGGCGAGCAGTACTTC	CASSQDRTGGEQYF
.	TRBV5-1	once	TRBJ1-2	TGCGCCAGCAGCTTGGAGGGGAGGGTCGATGGCTACACCTTC	CASSLEGRVDGYTF
.	TRBV30	.	TRBJ1-2	TGTGCCTGGAGTGTACTGGGCTCCTATGGCTACACCTTC	CAWSVLGSYGYTF
.	TRBV19	.	TRBJ2-7	TGTGCCAGTAGTATAACAGGCAACGAGCAGTACTTC	CASSITGNEQYF
.	TRBV5-5	few	TRBJ2-7	TGTGCCAGCAGCTCGCAGGGGTCCTACGAGCAGTACTTC	CASSSQGSYEQYF
.	TRBV24-1	.	TRBJ1-2	TGTGCCACCAGTGATTCCAGGGTTTCGGGCAACTATGGCTACACCTTC	CATSDSRVSGNYGYTF
TRBD1	TRBV7-3	.	TRBJ2-5	TGTGCCAGCAGCTTAATGACAGGGCGGACCCAGTACTTC	CASSLMTGRTQYF
.	TRBV29-1	once	TRBJ1-5	TGCAGCGTTCAACAGGGTCGGAATCAGCCCCAGCATTTT	CSVQQGRNQPQHF
TRBD1	TRBV19	once	TRBJ1-5	TGTGCCAGTAGTACCCCCCAAGGGGGACAGCAGCCCCAGCATTTT	CASSTPQGGQQPQHF
TRBD1	TRBV6-1	once	TRBJ1-2	TGTGCCAGCAGTGAAACAGGGGGTTTCTTTGGCTACACCTTC	CASSETGGFFGYTF
.	TRBV4-1	.	TRBJ2-3	TGCGCCAGCAGCCAAGTTTCCCTGGATACGCAGTATTTT	CASSQVSLDTQYF
.	TRBV6-2/TRBV6-3	.	TRBJ1-2	TGTGCCAGCAGTCCACACAGCTATGGCTACACCTTC	CASSPHSYGYTF
.	TRBV2	.	TRBJ1-5	TGTGCCAGCAGTGACGACAGAAATCAGCCCCAGCATTTT	CASSDDRNQPQHF
.	TRBV14	.	TRBJ2-7	TGTGCCAGCAGCCAAGGTGGTACGGTCCTCACCTACGAGCAGTACTTC	CASSQGGTVLTYEQYF
TRBD1	TRBV7-2	.	TRBJ2-7	TGTGCCAGCAGCCAGCTAGGCAGGGGGTACTTATGGGACGAGCAGTACTTC	CASSQLGRGYLWDEQYF
.	TRBV29-1	.	TRBJ2-1	TGCAGCGTTGGAGGGGGAGCCATCTACAATGAGCAGTTCTTC	CSVGGGAIYNEQFF